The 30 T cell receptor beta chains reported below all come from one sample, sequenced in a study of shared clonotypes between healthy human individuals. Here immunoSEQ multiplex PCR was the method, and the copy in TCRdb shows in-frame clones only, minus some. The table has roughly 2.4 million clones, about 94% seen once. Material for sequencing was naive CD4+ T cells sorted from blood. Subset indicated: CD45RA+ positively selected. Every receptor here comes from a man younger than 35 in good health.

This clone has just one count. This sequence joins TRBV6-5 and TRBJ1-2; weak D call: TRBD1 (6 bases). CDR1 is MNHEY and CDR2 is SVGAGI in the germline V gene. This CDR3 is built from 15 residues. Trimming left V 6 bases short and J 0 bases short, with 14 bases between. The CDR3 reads CASSRGTKSNYGYTF. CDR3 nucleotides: TGTGCCAGCAGCCGCGGGACAAAATCTAACTATGGCTACACCTTC.

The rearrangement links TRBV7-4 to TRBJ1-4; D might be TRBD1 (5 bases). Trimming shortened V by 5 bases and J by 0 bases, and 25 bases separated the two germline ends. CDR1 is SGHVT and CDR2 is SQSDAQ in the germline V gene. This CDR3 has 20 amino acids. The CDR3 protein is CASSPPRDPPLPATNEKLFF. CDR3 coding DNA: TGTGCCAGCAGCCCCCCCCGGGACCCACCTCTACCTGCAACTAATGAAAAACTGTTTTTT.

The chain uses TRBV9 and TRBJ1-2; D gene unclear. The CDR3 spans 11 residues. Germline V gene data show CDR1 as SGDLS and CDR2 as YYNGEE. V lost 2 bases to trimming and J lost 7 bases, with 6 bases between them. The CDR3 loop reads CASSVNFGYTF. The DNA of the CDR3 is TGTGCCAGCAGCGTTAATTTTGGCTACACCTTC. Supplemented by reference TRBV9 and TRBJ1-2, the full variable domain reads DSGVTQTPKHLITATGQRVTLRCSPRSGDLSVYWYQQSLDQGLQFLIQYYNGEERAKGNILERFSAQQFPDLHSELNLSSLELGDSALYFCASSVNFGYTFGSGTRLTVV.

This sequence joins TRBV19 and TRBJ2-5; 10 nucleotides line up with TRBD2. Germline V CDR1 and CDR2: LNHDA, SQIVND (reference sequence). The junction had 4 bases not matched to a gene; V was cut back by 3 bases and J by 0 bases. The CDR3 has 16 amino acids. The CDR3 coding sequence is TGTGCCAGTAGTATGGATACTAGCGGGGACCAAGAGACCCAGTACTTC. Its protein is CASSMDTSGDQETQYF. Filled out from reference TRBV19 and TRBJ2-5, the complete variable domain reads DGGITQSPKYLFRKEGQNVTLSCEQNLNHDAMYWYRQDPGQGLRLIYYSQIVNDFQKGDIAEGYSVSREKKESFPLTVTSAQKNPTAFYLCASSMDTSGDQETQYFGPGTRLLVL.

In DNA, the CDR3 is TGTGCCAGCAGCCTACTAGCGGGAGGAGGCGAGCAGTACTTC. Amino acid sequence: CASSLLAGGGEQYF. The chain has TRBV7-2 and TRBJ2-7; 12 positions agree with TRBD2. Trimming cost V 5 bases and J 6 bases; bases outside gene matches: 5. The germline V gene encodes CDR1 SGHTA and CDR2 FQGNSA. CDR3 size: 14 residues. Drawing the rest from reference TRBV7-2 and TRBJ2-7, the complete variable domain is GAGVSQSPSNKVTEKGKDVELRCDPISGHTALYWYRQSLGQGLEFLIYFQGNSAPDKSGLPSDRFSAERTGGSVSTLTIQRTQQEDSAVYLCASSLLAGGGEQYFGPGTRLTVT.

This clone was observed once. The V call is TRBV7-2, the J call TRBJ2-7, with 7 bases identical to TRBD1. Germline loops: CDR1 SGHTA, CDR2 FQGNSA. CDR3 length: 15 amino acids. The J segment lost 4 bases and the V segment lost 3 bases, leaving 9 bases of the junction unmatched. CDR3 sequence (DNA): TGTGCCAGCAGCTTCCAGAGCGGACAGGCTTACGAGCAGTACTTC. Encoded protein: CASSFQSGQAYEQYF.

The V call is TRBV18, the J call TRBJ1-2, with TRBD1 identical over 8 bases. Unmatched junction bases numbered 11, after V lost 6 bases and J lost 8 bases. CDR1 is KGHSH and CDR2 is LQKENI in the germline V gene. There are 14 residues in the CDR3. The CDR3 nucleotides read TGTGCCAGCTCCCCGGGACAGGAGACAGAAGGCTACACCTTC. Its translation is CASSPGQETEGYTF.

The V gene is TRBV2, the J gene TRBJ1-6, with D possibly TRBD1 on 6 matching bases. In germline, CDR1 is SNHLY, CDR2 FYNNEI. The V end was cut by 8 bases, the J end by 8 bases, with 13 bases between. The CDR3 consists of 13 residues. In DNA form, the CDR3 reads TGTGCCAGCGGTTGGGGGCTGGATTCACCCCTCCACTTT. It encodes CASGWGLDSPLHF.

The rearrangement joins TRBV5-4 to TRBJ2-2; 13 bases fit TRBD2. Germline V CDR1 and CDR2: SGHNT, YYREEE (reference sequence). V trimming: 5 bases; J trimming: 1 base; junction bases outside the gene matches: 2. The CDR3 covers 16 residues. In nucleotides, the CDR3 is TGTGCCAGCAGATGGACTAGCGGGAGGAACACCGGGGAGCTGTTTTTT. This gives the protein CASRWTSGRNTGELFF.

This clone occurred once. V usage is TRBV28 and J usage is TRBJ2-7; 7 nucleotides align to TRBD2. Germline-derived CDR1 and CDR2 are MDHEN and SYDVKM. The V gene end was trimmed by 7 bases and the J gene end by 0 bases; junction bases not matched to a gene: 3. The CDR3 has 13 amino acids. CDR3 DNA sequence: TGTGCCAGCAAGACTAGCCTCTCCTACGAGCAGTACTTC. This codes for CASKTSLSYEQYF. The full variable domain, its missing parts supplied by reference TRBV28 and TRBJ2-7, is DVKVTQSSRYLVKRTGEKVFLECVQDMDHENMFWYRQDPGLGLRLIYFSYDVKMKEKGDIPEGYSVSREKKERFSLILESASTNQTSMYLCASKTSLSYEQYFGPGTRLTVT.

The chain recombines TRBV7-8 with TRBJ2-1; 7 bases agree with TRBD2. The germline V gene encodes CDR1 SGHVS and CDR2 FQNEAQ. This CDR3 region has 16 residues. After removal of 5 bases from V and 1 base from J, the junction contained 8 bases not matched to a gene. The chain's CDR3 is CASSPKAGVSYNEQFF. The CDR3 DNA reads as TGTGCCAGCAGCCCAAAGGCGGGGGTTTCCTACAATGAGCAGTTCTTC.

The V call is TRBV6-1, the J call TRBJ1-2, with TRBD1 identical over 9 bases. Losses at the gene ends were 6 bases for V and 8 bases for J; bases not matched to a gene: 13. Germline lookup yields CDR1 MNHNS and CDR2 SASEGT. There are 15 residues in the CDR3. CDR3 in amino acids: CASRTPGQGIGGYTF. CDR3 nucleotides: TGTGCCAGCAGGACCCCGGGACAGGGAATTGGAGGCTACACCTTC.

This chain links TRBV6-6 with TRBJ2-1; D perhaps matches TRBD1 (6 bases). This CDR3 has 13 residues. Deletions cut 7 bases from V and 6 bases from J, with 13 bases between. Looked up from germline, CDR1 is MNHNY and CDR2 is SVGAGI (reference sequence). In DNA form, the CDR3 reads TGTGCCAGCACCGACAGGACAGCCAATGAGCAGTTCTTC. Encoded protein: CASTDRTANEQFF.

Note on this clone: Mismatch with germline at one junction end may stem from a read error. The CDR3 spells CASSKASSGGSYNEQFF. CDR3 bases: TGTGCCAGCAGTAAAGCGAGTAGCGGGGGCTCCTACAATGAGCAGTTCTTC. The J gene is TRBJ2-1, the V gene TRBV6-1; 9 bases fit TRBD2. The CDR3 consists of 17 residues. The V gene's germline CDR1 is MNHNS and CDR2 SASEGT.

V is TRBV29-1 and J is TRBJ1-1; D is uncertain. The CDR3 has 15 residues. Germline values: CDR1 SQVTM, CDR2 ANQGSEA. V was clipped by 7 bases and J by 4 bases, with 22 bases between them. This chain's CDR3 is CSARKQAPGSTEAFF. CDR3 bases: TGCAGCGCCCGAAAGCAGGCCCCGGGCAGCACTGAAGCTTTCTTT.

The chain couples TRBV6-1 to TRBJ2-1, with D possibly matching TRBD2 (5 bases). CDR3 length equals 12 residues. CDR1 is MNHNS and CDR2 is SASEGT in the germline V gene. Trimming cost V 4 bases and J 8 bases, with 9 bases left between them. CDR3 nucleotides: TGTGCCAGCAGTGCGACTACCCATGAGCAGTTCTTC. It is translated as CASSATTHEQFF.

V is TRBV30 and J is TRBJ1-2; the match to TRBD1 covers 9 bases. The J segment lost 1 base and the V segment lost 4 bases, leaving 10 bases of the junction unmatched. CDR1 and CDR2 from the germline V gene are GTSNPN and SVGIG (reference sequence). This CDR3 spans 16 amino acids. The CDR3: CAWTRTGDFRNYGYTF. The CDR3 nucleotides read TGTGCCTGGACCAGGACAGGGGACTTTCGTAACTATGGCTACACCTTC. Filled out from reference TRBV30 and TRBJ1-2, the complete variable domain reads SQTIHQWPATLVQPVGSPLSLECTVEGTSNPNLYWYRQAAGRGLQLLFYSVGIGQISSEVPQNLSASRPQDRQFILSSKKLLLSDSGFYLCAWTRTGDFRNYGYTFGSGTRLTVV.

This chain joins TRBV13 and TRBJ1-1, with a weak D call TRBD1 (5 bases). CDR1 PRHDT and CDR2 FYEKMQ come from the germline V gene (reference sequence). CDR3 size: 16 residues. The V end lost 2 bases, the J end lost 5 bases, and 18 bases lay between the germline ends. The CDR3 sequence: CASSLWAGRKGTEAFF. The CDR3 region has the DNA TGTGCCAGCAGCTTATGGGCAGGGAGAAAAGGAACTGAAGCTTTCTTT.

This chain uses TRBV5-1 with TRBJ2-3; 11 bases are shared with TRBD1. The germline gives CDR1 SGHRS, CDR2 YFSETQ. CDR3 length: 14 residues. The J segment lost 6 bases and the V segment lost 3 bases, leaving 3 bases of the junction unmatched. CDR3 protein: CASSYWDRGDTQYF. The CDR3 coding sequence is TGCGCCAGCAGCTACTGGGACAGGGGGGATACGCAGTATTTT.

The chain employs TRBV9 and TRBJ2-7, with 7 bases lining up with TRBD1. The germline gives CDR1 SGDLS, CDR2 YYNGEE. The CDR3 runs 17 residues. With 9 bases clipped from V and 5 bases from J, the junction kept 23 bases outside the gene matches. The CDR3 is CATPYRDSLIKGDEQYF. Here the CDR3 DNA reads TGTGCCACCCCGTACCGGGACAGTCTAATTAAAGGGGACGAGCAGTACTTC.

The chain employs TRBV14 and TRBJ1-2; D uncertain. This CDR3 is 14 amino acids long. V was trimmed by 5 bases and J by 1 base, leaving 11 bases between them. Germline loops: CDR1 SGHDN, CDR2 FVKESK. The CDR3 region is CASSRKGGNYGYTF. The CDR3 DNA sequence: TGTGCCAGCAGCAGAAAGGGCGGTAACTATGGCTACACCTTC.

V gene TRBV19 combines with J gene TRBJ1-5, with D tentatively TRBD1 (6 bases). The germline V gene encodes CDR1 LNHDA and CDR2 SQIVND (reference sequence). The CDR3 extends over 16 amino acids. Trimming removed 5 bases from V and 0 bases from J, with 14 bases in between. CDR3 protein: CASSATGTNSNQPQHF. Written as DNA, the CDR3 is TGTGCCAGTAGTGCCACCGGGACAAATAGCAATCAGCCCCAGCATTTT.

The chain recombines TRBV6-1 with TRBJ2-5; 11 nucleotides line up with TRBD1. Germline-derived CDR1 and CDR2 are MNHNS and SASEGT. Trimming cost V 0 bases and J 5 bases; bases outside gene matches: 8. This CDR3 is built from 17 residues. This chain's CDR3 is CASSEAAGTGGKETQYF. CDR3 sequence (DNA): TGTGCCAGCAGTGAAGCGGCCGGGACAGGGGGGAAGGAGACCCAGTACTTC.

CDR3 sequence: CASSSGLFGEQYF. In nucleotides, the CDR3 is TGTGCCAGCAGCTCTGGACTATTCGGCGAGCAGTACTTC. The V gene is TRBV11-2, the J gene TRBJ2-7; TRBD2 might be the D (6 bases). CDR1 and CDR2 (germline): SGHAT, FQNNGV. The CDR3 contains 13 residues. V shed 4 bases and J shed 6 bases, with 13 bases lying between them.

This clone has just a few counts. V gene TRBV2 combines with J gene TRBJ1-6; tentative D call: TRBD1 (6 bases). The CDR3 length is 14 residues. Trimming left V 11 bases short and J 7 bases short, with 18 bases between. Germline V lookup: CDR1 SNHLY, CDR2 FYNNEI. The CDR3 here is CAFRRGAENSPLHF. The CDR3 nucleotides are TGTGCCTTCCGCCGGGGGGCCGAAAATTCACCCCTCCACTTT.

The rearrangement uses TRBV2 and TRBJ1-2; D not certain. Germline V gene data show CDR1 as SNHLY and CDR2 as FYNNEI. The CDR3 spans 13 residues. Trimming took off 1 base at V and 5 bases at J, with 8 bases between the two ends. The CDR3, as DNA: TGTGCCAGCAGTGAAGACTCTCAGTATGGCTACACCTTC. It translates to CASSEDSQYGYTF.

CDR3 region: CASSQGGSWTQETQYF. The CDR3 nucleotides are TGCGCCAGCAGCCAAGGAGGATCATGGACACAAGAGACCCAGTACTTC. The V gene is TRBV4-1, the J gene TRBJ2-5, with D tentatively TRBD1 (5 bases). The germline V gene has CDR1 MGHRA and CDR2 YSYEKL. The CDR3 spans 16 residues. Trimming stripped 1 base from V and 2 bases from J, with 14 bases between.

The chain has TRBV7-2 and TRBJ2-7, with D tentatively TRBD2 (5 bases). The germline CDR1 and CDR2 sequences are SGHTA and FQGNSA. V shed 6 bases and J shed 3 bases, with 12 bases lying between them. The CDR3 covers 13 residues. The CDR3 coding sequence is TGTGCCAGCAGGTCCGGGATAAACTACGAGCAGTACTTC. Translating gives CASRSGINYEQYF. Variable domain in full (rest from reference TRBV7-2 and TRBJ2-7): GAGVSQSPSNKVTEKGKDVELRCDPISGHTALYWYRQSLGQGLEFLIYFQGNSAPDKSGLPSDRFSAERTGGSVSTLTIQRTQQEDSAVYLCASRSGINYEQYFGPGTRLTVT.

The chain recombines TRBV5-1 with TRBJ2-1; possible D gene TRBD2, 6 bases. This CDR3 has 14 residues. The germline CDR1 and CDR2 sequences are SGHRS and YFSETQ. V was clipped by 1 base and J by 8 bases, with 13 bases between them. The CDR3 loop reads CASSLWRETDEQFF. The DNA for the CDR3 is TGCGCCAGCAGCTTGTGGCGGGAAACTGATGAGCAGTTCTTC. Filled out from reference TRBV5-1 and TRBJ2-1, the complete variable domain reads KAGVTQTPRYLIKTRGQQVTLSCSPISGHRSVSWYQQTPGQGLQFLFEYFSETQRNKGNFPGRFSGRQFSNSRSEMNVSTLELGDSALYLCASSLWRETDEQFFGPGTRLTVL.

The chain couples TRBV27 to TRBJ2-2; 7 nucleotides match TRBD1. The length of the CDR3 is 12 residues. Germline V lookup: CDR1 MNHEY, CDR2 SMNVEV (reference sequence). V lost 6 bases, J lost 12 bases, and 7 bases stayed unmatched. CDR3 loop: CASRQTQGQLFF. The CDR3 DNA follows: TGTGCCAGCAGACAAACACAGGGGCAGCTGTTTTTT.